One and the same sample provided the 29 T cell receptor beta chains below, sequenced in a study of CD8+ T cells in alopecia areata. The sequencing template was cDNA reverse transcribed from extracted RNA. Profiling relied on immunoSEQ multiplex PCR, and the TCRdb table lists in-frame clones only, not all of them. Among hundreds of thousands of clones, about 68% were seen once, and the ten largest hold approximately 1.2%. Sequenced material: CD4+ T cells sorted from blood, taken at week 0. Source of these receptors: a human donor with alopecia areata.

V and J are TRBV29-1 and TRBJ2-3; 8 bases fit TRBD2. Germline CDR1 is SQVTM and CDR2 is ANQGSEA. The J segment lost 1 base and the V segment lost 8 bases, leaving 8 bases of the junction unmatched. The CDR3 totals 14 residues. CDR3 bases: TGCAGCTACAGTAGCGGGGTAGGCACAGATACGCAGTATTTT. Translated, it gives CSYSSGVGTDTQYF.

The V call is TRBV13, the J call TRBJ1-1; 10 bases are a match to TRBD1. Germline-derived CDR1 and CDR2 are PRHDT and FYEKMQ (reference sequence). The CDR3 is made up of 9 amino acids. CDR3 bases: TGTGTCGACAGGGGGCAAGCTTTCTTT. Translation: CVDRGQAFF.

This clone has a handful of counts. This sequence joins TRBV7-2 and TRBJ1-4; no reliable D call. V lost 1 base to trimming and J lost 8 bases, with 8 bases between them. The CDR3 is 13 residues long. Germline assignment: CDR1 SGHTA and CDR2 FQGNSA. The CDR3 region is CASSLDLGEKLFF. CDR3 in DNA: TGTGCCAGCAGCTTAGACTTGGGAGAAAAACTGTTTTTT.

The chain couples TRBV6-6 to TRBJ2-7, with 8 bases fitting TRBD1. Germline-derived CDR1 and CDR2 are MNHNY and SVGAGI (reference sequence). V was pared by 4 bases and J by 4 bases, with 9 bases of the junction left unmatched. There are 15 residues in the CDR3. For the CDR3, the DNA is TGTGCCAGCAGTTTTACCGACAGGGGACAGTACGAGCAGTACTTC. Amino acid sequence: CASSFTDRGQYEQYF.

This clone has only one observation. V usage is TRBV5-6 and J usage is TRBJ1-2, with D possibly TRBD1 on 5 matching bases. The CDR3 length is 14 residues. V was pared by 2 bases and J by 8 bases, with 16 bases between. From germline, CDR1 is SGHDT and CDR2 YYEEEE. The CDR3 here is CASSFLTGLRGYTF. The CDR3 DNA reads as TGTGCCAGCAGCTTCCTCACAGGCTTAAGGGGCTACACCTTC.

This chain connects TRBV30 to TRBJ2-2; tentatively, D is TRBD2 (5 bases). The CDR3 covers 15 residues. Germline V CDR1 and CDR2: GTSNPN, SVGIG (reference sequence). V lost 1 base to trimming and J lost 2 bases, with 11 bases between them. The CDR3 DNA follows: TGTGCCTGGAGTGACGGACTCCTCAACACCGGGGAGCTGTTTTTT. It translates to CAWSDGLLNTGELFF.

This chain connects TRBV11-2 to TRBJ1-4; possible D gene TRBD1, 6 bases. Germline V CDR1 and CDR2: SGHAT, FQNNGV. V was cut by 2 bases and J by 6 bases, with 16 bases left in between. This CDR3 region has 16 residues. The CDR3: CASSLLTGAGYEKLFF. CDR3 DNA sequence: TGTGCCAGCAGCTTATTGACGGGGGCAGGGTATGAAAAACTGTTTTTT.

The chain employs TRBV5-6 and TRBJ2-1; the D call may be TRBD1 or TRBD2 (5 bases each). Between the trimmed V and J ends, which lost 10 bases and 0 bases, there was a span of 17 bases. Germline assignment: CDR1 SGHDT and CDR2 YYEEEE. This CDR3 region has 15 residues. CDR3 loop: CASHAEGSSYNEQFF. The CDR3, as DNA: TGTGCCTCCCATGCCGAGGGGAGCTCCTACAATGAGCAGTTCTTC.

This rearrangement joins TRBV29-1 to TRBJ1-4; 8 positions match TRBD1. Germline-derived CDR1 and CDR2 are SQVTM and ANQGSEA. The CDR3 has 14 amino acids. The junction had 5 bases not matched to a gene; V was cut back by 3 bases and J by 5 bases. CDR3: CSVEDRELNEKLFF. In nucleotides, the CDR3 is TGCAGCGTTGAGGACAGGGAACTAAATGAAAAACTGTTTTTT.

As for this clone: A read error may produce the germline difference seen at one junction end. The chain carries TRBV11-2 and TRBJ2-3, with D tentatively TRBD1 (6 bases). Germline CDR1 reads SGHAT; CDR2 reads FQNNGV. The CDR3 sequence is 10 residues long. CDR3 bases: TGTGCCACCGGGGACATCAGGGGTTCTTTT. Its translation is CATGDIRGSF.

In this sample, this clone turned up a few times. The chain is built from TRBV7-3 and TRBJ2-1, with 11 bases matching TRBD2. Germline loops: CDR1 SGHTA, CDR2 FQGTGA. V dropped 6 bases and J dropped 2; count of bases not matched to a gene: 0. The CDR3 runs 14 residues. CDR3 amino acids: CASRTSGAYNEQFF. The CDR3 DNA sequence: TGTGCCAGCAGGACTAGCGGGGCCTACAATGAGCAGTTCTTC.

The V and J genes are TRBV20-1 and TRBJ2-4, with no clear D. Between the trimmed V and J ends, which lost 3 bases and 8 bases, there was a span of 5 bases. The CDR3 loop spans 10 amino acids. The germline CDR1 and CDR2 sequences are DFQATT and SNEGSKA (reference sequence). The CDR3 here is CSASRDIQYF. The DNA for the CDR3 is TGCAGTGCTAGCCGTGACATTCAGTACTTC.

This chain connects TRBV5-4 to TRBJ2-1, with 9 bases identical to TRBD1. The CDR3 totals 15 residues. From germline, CDR1 is SGHNT and CDR2 YYREEE (reference sequence). The J segment lost 4 bases and the V segment lost 5 bases, leaving 7 bases of the junction unmatched. In DNA form, the CDR3 reads TGTGCCAGCAGTGGCCGGGACAGGGTTTACAATGAGCAGTTCTTC. This translates into CASSGRDRVYNEQFF.

The rearrangement joins TRBV30 to TRBJ2-3; the D is unclear. Trimming removed 5 bases from V and 10 bases from J, with 13 bases in between. CDR3 size: 11 residues. The germline gives CDR1 GTSNPN, CDR2 SVGIG (reference sequence). The CDR3 reads CAWASNSPQYF. The CDR3 DNA reads as TGTGCCTGGGCATCTAATTCACCGCAGTATTTT.

This chain connects TRBV4-3 to TRBJ1-5; the D is unclear. The CDR3 contains 15 residues. Looked up from germline, CDR1 is LGHNA and CDR2 is YSLEER. Trimming removed 1 base from V and 1 base from J, with 8 bases in between. The CDR3 region has the DNA TGCGCCAGCAGCCAAGGGACGGCAAGCAATCAGCCCCAGCATTTT. Translating gives CASSQGTASNQPQHF.

The rearrangement joins TRBV30 to TRBJ1-5, with a weak D call TRBD1 (6 bases). The CDR3 has 14 amino acids. CDR1 is GTSNPN, CDR2 SVGIG, per germline (reference sequence). V lost 0 bases to trimming and J lost 7 bases, with 13 bases between them. The DNA of the CDR3 is TGTGCCTGGAGTGTACGGGCAGGGGAGCAGCCCCAGCATTTT. This gives the protein CAWSVRAGEQPQHF.

CDR3 bases: TGTGCCAGCAGCACGAGACGTGGCTACACCTTC. It codes for CASSTRRGYTF. The rearrangement joins TRBV7-9 to TRBJ1-2; D unresolved. The germline V gene has CDR1 SEHNR and CDR2 FQNEAQ (reference sequence). The CDR3 is 11 amino acids. V lost 5 bases and J 7 bases, leaving 8 bases between the germline ends. The variable domain in full, completed from reference TRBV7-9 and TRBJ1-2, reads DTGVSQNPRHKITKRGQNVTFRCDPISEHNRLYWYRQTLGQGPEFLTYFQNEAQLEKSRLLSDRFSAERPKGSFSTLEIQRTEQGDSAMYLCASSTRRGYTFGSGTRLTVV.

V is TRBV7-2 and J is TRBJ1-3; no reliable D call. The CDR3 loop spans 17 amino acids. Germline assignment: CDR1 SGHTA and CDR2 FQGNSA. V lost 3 bases and J lost 0, with 15 bases in between. The CDR3 protein is CASSFGSTPSSGNTIYF. CDR3 sequence (DNA): TGTGCCAGCAGCTTTGGATCTACTCCTAGCTCTGGAAACACCATATATTTT. Using reference TRBV7-2 and TRBJ1-3 for the parts outside the CDR3, the full variable domain is GAGVSQSPSNKVTEKGKDVELRCDPISGHTALYWYRQSLGQGLEFLIYFQGNSAPDKSGLPSDRFSAERTGGSVSTLTIQRTQQEDSAVYLCASSFGSTPSSGNTIYFGEGSWLTVV.

The chain combines TRBV2 with TRBJ2-2; no reliable D call. The CDR3 is 12 amino acids. Germline lookup yields CDR1 SNHLY and CDR2 FYNNEI. Trimming cost V 5 bases and J 6 bases, with 7 bases left between them. CDR3 DNA sequence: TGTGCCAGCAGTTGGGATGCCGGGGAGCTGTTTTTT. Its translation: CASSWDAGELFF.

This sequence joins TRBV30 and TRBJ1-5, with 10 bases fitting TRBD1. The J segment lost 0 bases and the V segment lost 5 bases, leaving 7 bases of the junction unmatched. The V gene's germline CDR1 is GTSNPN and CDR2 SVGIG (reference sequence). This CDR3 comprises 16 residues. Written as DNA, the CDR3 is TGTGCCTGGGGGACAGGGGCCCCGTATAGCAATCAGCCCCAGCATTTT. Translation gives CAWGTGAPYSNQPQHF.

A remark on this clone: Other DNA sequences in this sample translate to the same CDR3. The chain combines TRBV30 with TRBJ2-7; tentatively, D is TRBD1 (6 bases). Trimming removed 3 bases from V and 3 bases from J, with 6 bases in between. The germline gives CDR1 GTSNPN, CDR2 SVGIG (reference sequence). This CDR3 has 11 amino acids. CDR3 DNA sequence: TGTGCCTGGAGGGACAGCTACGAGCAGTACTTC. This translates into CAWRDSYEQYF.

The chain has TRBV4-1 and TRBJ1-1, with D unclear. V gave up 0 bases and J gave up 4 bases, with 12 bases separating them. The CDR3 is 15 residues long. CDR1 and CDR2 from the germline V gene are MGHRA and YSYEKL. CDR3 nucleotide sequence: TGCGCCAGCAGCCAAGATCGGGGTAGGGCCACTGAAGCTTTCTTT. Protein product: CASSQDRGRATEAFF.

V usage is TRBV6-5 and J usage is TRBJ1-1; TRBD1 matches 10 bases. Germline CDR1 and CDR2: MNHEY and SVGAGI. V dropped 6 bases and J dropped 1; count of bases not matched to a gene: 5. The CDR3 length is 15 residues. The CDR3 is CASRRQGASNTEAFF. The CDR3 DNA sequence: TGTGCCAGCAGGAGACAGGGGGCCTCGAACACTGAAGCTTTCTTT.

V usage is TRBV29-1 and J usage is TRBJ2-1; D tentatively reads TRBD1 or TRBD2 (6 bases each). CDR3 length equals 15 residues. Germline V gives CDR1 SQVTM, CDR2 ANQGSEA. With 4 bases removed from V and 0 bases from J, the gap between germline ends came to 13 bases. The CDR3 here is CSVVGGASSYNEQFF. In nucleotides, the CDR3 is TGCAGCGTTGTGGGGGGCGCGAGCTCCTACAATGAGCAGTTCTTC.

This chain connects TRBV7-2 to TRBJ2-3; 8 bases align to TRBD2. The CDR3 has 15 amino acids. The germline V gene encodes CDR1 SGHTA and CDR2 FQGNSA. J was trimmed by 1 base and V by 1 base; bases with no gene match: 1. The CDR3 nucleotides are TGTGCCAGCAGCTTAGGGCGGGGGGGCACAGATACGCAGTATTTT. Its translation is CASSLGRGGTDTQYF.

This chain connects TRBV5-6 to TRBJ2-5; D could derive from TRBD1 or TRBD2 (5 bases each). Germline CDR1 is SGHDT and CDR2 is YYEEEE. The CDR3 is 13 amino acids. Trimming stripped 4 bases from V and 5 bases from J, with 12 bases between. CDR3 bases: TGTGCCAGCAGCCCGGGACGCGCGGAGACCCAGTACTTC. Its translation: CASSPGRAETQYF.

The rearrangement links TRBV5-1 to TRBJ1-1, with unresolved D. The CDR3 contains 17 residues. Germline V lookup: CDR1 SGHRS, CDR2 YFSETQ. V was trimmed by 4 bases and J by 5 bases, leaving 24 bases between them. The CDR3, as DNA: TGCGCCAGCAGCCTGGTAGGACGGATTCAAACGGGGACTGAAGCTTTCTTT. This translates into CASSLVGRIQTGTEAFF.

The CDR3 is CASSLLQGYGANVLTF. The CDR3, as DNA: TGTGCCAGCAGCCTATTACAGGGGTACGGGGCCAACGTCCTGACTTTC. This chain links TRBV5-6 with TRBJ2-6, with TRBD1 matching over 7 bases. CDR1 and CDR2 (germline): SGHDT, YYEEEE. V shed 4 bases, J shed 4 bases, and the junction held 8 bases outside the gene matches. The CDR3 consists of 16 residues.

The chain uses TRBV30 and TRBJ2-1; 9 bases line up with TRBD1. Trimming took 5 bases from V and 5 from J; bases not matched to a gene: 1. Germline-derived CDR1 and CDR2 are GTSNPN and SVGIG (reference sequence). The CDR3 has 12 residues. DNA for the CDR3: TGTGCCTGGTACAGGGGGCACAATGAGCAGTTCTTC. It is translated as CAWYRGHNEQFF.